The 23 T cell receptor beta chains presented below share a single source sample, sequenced in a study of early T cells in non-severe SARS-CoV-2 infection. TCRdb itself ran the 5' RACE reads through MiXCR, one entry per CDR3 protein. Of about 71,000 distinct CDR3 sequences in the sample, roughly an eighth were seen once. The source material was whole blood, sampled at baseline. The receptors were sampled from an adult who was a healthcare worker with PCR-confirmed SARS-CoV-2 infection or an uninfected control (not recorded which).

There are a few counts of this clonotype. The chain joins TRBV20-1 to TRBJ1-2, with 7 positions matching TRBD1. V dropped 6 bases and J dropped 8; count of bases not matched to a gene: 15. Per the germline V gene, CDR1 is DFQATT and CDR2 is SNEGSKA (reference sequence). The CDR3 spans 14 residues. The CDR3 nucleotides read TGCAGTGCAACCGGGGACAGAGTGAGGCCCGGCTACACCTTC. This translates into CSATGDRVRPGYTF.

This clonotype was observed once. J is TRBJ1-5 and V is TRBV10-2; 9 bases match TRBD1. The CDR3 has 14 amino acids. CDR1 and CDR2 from the germline V gene are WSHSY and SAAADI. The ends lost 4 bases at V and 7 bases at J; junction bases unmatched: 5. The CDR3 DNA reads as TGCGCCAGCAGTGGGGACAGGGTTGGGCAGCCCCAGCATTTT. It encodes CASSGDRVGQPQHF.

J is TRBJ1-5 and V is TRBV18; 11 nucleotides align to TRBD1. This CDR3 contains 14 residues. The germline V gene encodes CDR1 KGHSH and CDR2 LQKENI. Trimming cost V 3 bases and J 9 bases; bases outside gene matches: 4. CDR3 DNA: TGTGCCAGCTCACCGGACAGGGGGCAAGGGCCCCAGCATTTT. This translates into CASSPDRGQGPQHF.

This clonotype was seen only a few times. The chain recombines TRBV5-1 with TRBJ1-1; D remains ambiguous. This CDR3 spans 13 amino acids. Trimming took 2 bases from V and 1 from J, leaving 6 bases between them. Germline V gene lookup returns CDR1 SGHRS and CDR2 YFSETQ. DNA of the CDR3: TGCGCCAGCAGCTTTGCTCCGAACACTGAAGCTTTCTTT. It specifies CASSFAPNTEAFF.

Ten or more counts support this clonotype. This chain joins TRBV6-2 or TRBV6-3 and TRBJ2-1; D gene ambiguous. The ends were cut back, 8 bases at V and 2 bases at J, with 25 bases in the middle. Germline V gives CDR1 MNHEY, CDR2 SVGEGT. The CDR3 sequence is 18 residues long. The CDR3: CASQSPGVQRGAYNEQFF. The CDR3 DNA follows: TGTGCCAGCCAGTCCCCTGGCGTCCAGCGTGGTGCCTACAATGAGCAGTTCTTC.

The rearrangement uses TRBV6-1 and TRBJ2-7; 8 bases align to TRBD2. Germline CDR1 is MNHNS and CDR2 is SASEGT. The ends lost 6 bases at V and 6 bases at J; junction bases unmatched: 7. This CDR3 is built from 13 residues. This CDR3 reads CASSGNREGEQYF. In DNA, the CDR3 is TGTGCCAGCAGCGGAAATCGGGAGGGCGAGCAGTACTTC.

This clonotype was detected a few times. The chain has TRBV4-1 and TRBJ2-1, with 10 bases fitting TRBD2. V dropped 5 bases and J dropped 8; count of bases not matched to a gene: 9. Germline CDR1 MGHRA, CDR2 YSYEKL. There are 15 residues in the CDR3. For the CDR3, the DNA is TGCGCCAGCAGCGTGGCGGGTCTAGCGGGGGATGAGCAGTTCTTC. Translation gives CASSVAGLAGDEQFF.

This sequence joins TRBV2 and TRBJ1-5; D might be TRBD1 (6 bases). The CDR3 has 15 residues. The germline gives CDR1 SNHLY, CDR2 FYNNEI. Trimming removed 5 bases from V and 3 bases from J, with 14 bases in between. CDR3 in DNA: TGTGCCAGCAGTAAAGAGACAGGTGTCAATCAGCCCCAGCATTTT. Its protein is CASSKETGVNQPQHF.

The chain links TRBV18 to TRBJ1-1; D is undetermined. Looked up from germline, CDR1 is KGHSH and CDR2 is LQKENI. The length of the CDR3 is 13 residues. With 2 bases removed from V and 8 bases from J, the gap between germline ends came to 12 bases. The CDR3 bases are TGTGCCAGCTCACCATCCGGTGGGCGAGAAGCTTTCTTT. This translates into CASSPSGGREAFF.

In its sample, this clonotype was seen many times. The chain recombines TRBV18 with TRBJ1-5; no reliable D call. V lost 2 bases, J lost 0 bases, and 2 bases lay in between. Germline V gene lookup returns CDR1 KGHSH and CDR2 LQKENI. The CDR3 totals 13 residues. CDR3 bases: TGTGCCAGCTCACCAGATAGCAATCAGCCCCAGCATTTT. It yields the protein CASSPDSNQPQHF.

This clonotype showed up just a few times. This chain uses TRBV6-6 with TRBJ2-1, with 9 bases matching TRBD2. Germline values: CDR1 MNHNY, CDR2 SVGAGI (reference sequence). Trimming cost V 0 bases and J 6 bases; bases outside gene matches: 6. This CDR3 comprises 16 residues. CDR3 bases: TGTGCCAGCAGTTACTCGTCGGGGACTAGCACCAATGAGCAGTTCTTC. Amino acid sequence: CASSYSSGTSTNEQFF.

This clonotype was picked up many times. The chain couples TRBV3-1 to TRBJ1-1; tentatively, D is TRBD1 (5 bases). V lost 0 bases and J lost 4, with 9 bases in between. The CDR3 is made up of 14 amino acids. CDR1 LGHDT and CDR2 YNNKEL come from the germline V gene (reference sequence). CDR3 amino acids: CASSQDLGGTEAFF. The CDR3 DNA reads TGTGCCAGCAGCCAAGATTTGGGGGGCACTGAAGCTTTCTTT.

J is TRBJ2-7 and V is TRBV28, with 8 bases identical to TRBD1. CDR1 is MDHEN and CDR2 is SYDVKM in the germline V gene. This CDR3 region has 14 residues. The trim removed 3 bases at V and 3 bases at J, leaving 4 bases unmatched. The CDR3 nucleotides are TGTGCCAGCAGTTTGGGACAGGTGCTCTACGAGCAGTACTTC. Its translation: CASSLGQVLYEQYF.

This clonotype was seen only a few times. The chain joins TRBV28 to TRBJ2-1, with D uncertain. Germline V gives CDR1 MDHEN, CDR2 SYDVKM. The CDR3 extends over 15 amino acids. The ends were cut back, 8 bases at V and 6 bases at J, with 20 bases in the middle. The CDR3 protein is CASGKKSRVGNEQFF. The CDR3 nucleotides are TGTGCCAGCGGTAAAAAGAGCCGGGTTGGCAATGAGCAGTTCTTC.

This sequence joins TRBV7-8 and TRBJ1-5; D remains unclear. Looked up from germline, CDR1 is SGHVS and CDR2 is FQNEAQ. V gave up 0 bases and J gave up 0 bases, with 15 bases separating them. This CDR3 is built from 18 residues. The CDR3 is CASSLAGTAGGSNQPQHF. The CDR3 DNA sequence: TGTGCCAGCAGCTTAGCTGGTACAGCCGGCGGTAGCAATCAGCCCCAGCATTTT.

The V gene is TRBV6-1, the J gene TRBJ2-3, with no clear D. V was trimmed by 6 bases and J by 4 bases, leaving 11 bases between them. The CDR3 loop spans 13 amino acids. Germline CDR1 and CDR2: MNHNS and SASEGT. The CDR3 loop reads CASRKTPSDTQYF. The CDR3, as DNA: TGTGCCAGCAGAAAGACCCCCTCAGATACGCAGTATTTT.

The chain joins TRBV6-5 to TRBJ1-5, with D perhaps matching TRBD1 (6 bases). Germline CDR1 and CDR2: MNHEY and SVGAGI. This CDR3 has 15 residues. The ends were cut back, 6 bases at V and 2 bases at J, with 14 bases in the middle. The chain's CDR3 is CASSGNRQGNQPQHF. Here the CDR3 DNA reads TGTGCCAGCAGCGGAAATAGACAGGGCAATCAGCCCCAGCATTTT.

This clonotype was recorded many times. The V and J genes are TRBV7-2 and TRBJ1-6, with 7 positions matching TRBD1. This CDR3 has 15 amino acids. Losses at the gene ends were 6 bases for V and 7 bases for J; bases not matched to a gene: 9. CDR1 SGHTA and CDR2 FQGNSA come from the germline V gene. The CDR3 DNA sequence: TGTGCCAGCAGAACTCCGGGACAGAGGAATTCACCCCTCCACTTT. It yields the protein CASRTPGQRNSPLHF.

This clonotype was found a few times. The rearrangement links TRBV7-9 to TRBJ2-4; the D is unclear. Looked up from germline, CDR1 is SEHNR and CDR2 is FQNEAQ (reference sequence). The CDR3 totals 14 residues. V lost 6 bases and J lost 11, with 20 bases in between. This CDR3 reads CASSSIGRAPFQYF. The CDR3 DNA reads TGTGCCAGCAGTTCGATCGGCCGTGCCCCGTTTCAGTACTTC.

This clonotype was seen only a few times. V gene TRBV13 combines with J gene TRBJ2-3, with 8 nucleotides matching TRBD1. CDR1 PRHDT and CDR2 FYEKMQ come from the germline V gene (reference sequence). Trimming cost V 6 bases and J 3 bases; bases outside gene matches: 2. This CDR3 region has 13 residues. The CDR3 here is CASRRQGTDTQYF. As DNA, the CDR3 is TGTGCCAGCAGGCGACAGGGGACAGATACGCAGTATTTT.

The chain combines TRBV18 with TRBJ2-1; possibly TRBD2 for D (5 bases). Between the trimmed V and J ends, which lost 2 bases and 7 bases, there was a span of 9 bases. The CDR3 has 13 amino acids. Germline V gene sequence: CDR1 KGHSH, CDR2 LQKENI. The CDR3, as DNA: TGTGCCAGCTCACCAAGGACTTGGAATGAGCAGTTCTTC. Translating gives CASSPRTWNEQFF. The complete variable domain, with remaining parts taken from reference TRBV18 and TRBJ2-1, reads NAGVMQNPRHLVRRRGQEARLRCSPMKGHSHVYWYRQLPEEGLKFMVYLQKENIIDESGMPKERFSAEFPKEGPSILRIQQVVRGDSAAYFCASSPRTWNEQFFGPGTRLTVL.

This clonotype has ten or more counts. The genes are TRBV7-2 and TRBJ2-7; 7 positions agree with TRBD1. Germline values: CDR1 SGHTA, CDR2 FQGNSA. The CDR3 runs to 15 residues. V lost 1 base to trimming and J lost 0 bases; unmatched junction nucleotides: 3. DNA for the CDR3: TGTGCCAGCAGCTTAGACAGGGGCACCTCCTACGAGCAGTACTTC. This sequence encodes CASSLDRGTSYEQYF.

This clonotype has only a few counts. The chain joins TRBV28 to TRBJ1-1, with TRBD1 as a possible D gene (6 bases). Germline values: CDR1 MDHEN, CDR2 SYDVKM. V lost 6 bases and J lost 5, with 16 bases in between. The CDR3 is 14 residues long. The CDR3 DNA sequence: TGTGCCAGCAGGCGACAGGCGATTAGGACTGAAGCTTTCTTT. Its protein product is CASRRQAIRTEAFF.